These 5 T cell receptor beta chains originate from one sample sequenced in a study of beta chain features in type 1 diabetes. As every portion of the isolated RNA was reverse transcribed, the sequencing read expressed TCRB transcripts. Repertoires were generated with immunoSEQ multiplex PCR, while TCRdb's copy carries only in-frame clones and drops some. The table includes 240,000 or so clones, approximately 70% detected once. The sample taken for sequencing was naive CD4+ T cells from blood. The source of these receptors is a man aged 25-45 years in good health.

The chain couples TRBV18 to TRBJ1-6, with no clear D. This CDR3 region has 13 residues. The germline gives CDR1 KGHSH, CDR2 LQKENI. V lost 3 bases, J lost 2 bases, and 2 bases lay in between. The CDR3 spells CASSPAYNSPLHF. The CDR3 nucleotides read TGTGCCAGCTCACCGGCCTATAATTCACCCCTCCACTTT. Using reference TRBV18 and TRBJ1-6 for the parts outside the CDR3, the full variable domain is NAGVMQNPRHLVRRRGQEARLRCSPMKGHSHVYWYRQLPEEGLKFMVYLQKENIIDESGMPKERFSAEFPKEGPSILRIQQVVRGDSAAYFCASSPAYNSPLHFGNGTRLTVT.

This clone was found once. This chain uses TRBV14 with TRBJ1-2; D is uncertain. Germline assignment: CDR1 SGHDN and CDR2 FVKESK. Trimming left V 5 bases short and J 4 bases short, with 11 bases between. CDR3 size: 13 residues. The CDR3 DNA is TGTGCCAGCAGCGCAGGTCGCGCCTATGGCTACACCTTC. Amino acid sequence: CASSAGRAYGYTF.

The chain has TRBV7-8 and TRBJ2-1; 7 positions match TRBD2. V was pared by 4 bases and J by 6 bases, with 6 bases of the junction left unmatched. CDR3 size: 14 residues. CDR1 is SGHVS and CDR2 is FQNEAQ in the germline V gene. The CDR3 loop reads CASSYLLAANEQFF. Here the CDR3 DNA reads TGTGCCAGCAGCTACCTCCTAGCGGCCAATGAGCAGTTCTTC. The full variable domain, with the rest looked up from reference TRBV7-8 and TRBJ2-1, is GAGVSQSPRYKVAKRGQDVALRCDPISGHVSLFWYQQALGQGPEFLTYFQNEAQLDKSGLPSDRFFAERPEGSVSTLKIQRTQQEDSAVYLCASSYLLAANEQFFGPGTRLTVL.

This clone was seen more than once but under ten times. The gene calls are TRBV30 and TRBJ2-1; TRBD1 agrees at 8 bases. V gave up 0 bases and J gave up 6 bases; unmatched junction bases: 7. The CDR3 extends over 15 amino acids. The germline V gene has CDR1 GTSNPN and CDR2 SVGIG (reference sequence). CDR3: CAWSVLGQGGNEQFF. The CDR3 DNA is TGTGCCTGGAGTGTACTCGGACAGGGCGGCAATGAGCAGTTCTTC.

The rearrangement joins TRBV5-1 to TRBJ2-7; D possibly uses TRBD1 or TRBD2 (5 bases each). Germline V lookup: CDR1 SGHRS, CDR2 YFSETQ. Trimming took off 3 bases at V and 1 base at J, with 11 bases between the two ends. This CDR3 has 14 residues. CDR3 residues: CASSSGTPSYEQYF. CDR3 DNA: TGCGCCAGCAGCTCCGGGACGCCTTCCTACGAGCAGTACTTC.